This T cell receptor beta chain was obtained from a study of T-cell memory formation after mild COVID-19. Study overall: Largely, the TCR clusters proved donor specific. Findings and caveats of the study: Certain responding clones were present in pre-infection memory, suggesting participation of cross-reactive memory.

TCR alpha and TCR beta cDNA libraries carrying sample barcodes and UMIs came from 5'RACE with constant-segment primers. TCRdb reanalysed the 5' RACE reads using MiXCR and keeps one entry per CDR3 protein. This table holds about 110,000 distinct CDR3 sequences, about 17% found once. With respect to this clonotype: Its antigen is as yet unknown.

V lost 1 base, J lost 2 bases, and 11 bases lay in between. This CDR3 is built from 15 residues. Germline V gives CDR1 SGHTA, CDR2 FQGNSA. The chain combines TRBV7-2 with TRBJ1-2, with D possibly TRBD1 on 6 matching bases. Specimen: PBMCs or a T cell subset sorted from them (not recorded which). This receptor was obtained from an adult woman who had mild COVID-19 (a few samples of this study predate the infection). Cell type and time point are not known. Written as DNA, the CDR3 is TGTGCCAGCAGCTTAGGGCTTACAGGGAACTATGGCTACACCTTC. This sequence encodes CASSLGLTGNYGYTF.